These 12 T cell receptor beta chains share one sample of origin, sequenced in a study of regulatory T cells in long-lasting Graves disease (TCRdb year 2021). Receptor amplification or capture employed multiplex PCR. The listed sequencing device is Illumina HiSeq 4000. TCR beta libraries were built with iRepertoire HTBI primers and Arm-PCR amplification of CDR3 regions. The public reads were reanalyzed by TCRdb: fastp trimming at Q25, MiXCR alignment, in-frame beta chains only. Each entry merges the rows of one CDR3 protein and shows their most common DNA and genes. The sample has 430,000 or so distinct CDR3 sequences on record, about 21% of them singletons. The top ten hold around 15% of the sample. Reading the label with the study, this specimen's time point is: persistent/refractory GD, antithyroid drugs over 5 years with positive TRAb. For both TCR sequencing and RNA sequencing, RNA was extracted from PBMCs using TRIzol.

This specimen was peripheral blood mononuclear cells (PBMCs), taken when the disease was refractory, from a patient treated with antithyroid drugs. The receptors derive from a female donor with Graves disease.

The rearrangement uses TRBV25-1 and TRBJ1-4, with D tentatively TRBD1 (6 bases). Trimming removed 5 bases at V and 6 bases at J, with 16 bases between. The CDR3 has 15 residues. CDR1 is MGHDK, CDR2 SYGVNS, per germline. CDR3 in amino acids: CASSNQQGFHEKLFF. In nucleotides, the CDR3 is TGTGCCAGCAGTAACCAACAGGGTTTCCATGAAAAACTGTTTTTT.

The genes are TRBV27 and TRBJ1-2; TRBD1 agrees at 9 bases. The V gene end was trimmed by 5 bases and the J gene end by 6 bases; junction bases not matched to a gene: 4. This CDR3 contains 13 residues. Germline CDR1 reads MNHEY; CDR2 reads SMNVEV (reference sequence). The CDR3 DNA follows: TGTGCCAGCAGTCTTACAGGGGGCAATGGCTACACCTTC. Translation gives CASSLTGGNGYTF.

With respect to this clonotype: A far larger clone is off by one base, so a read error is likely. The chain carries TRBV6-2 or TRBV6-3 and TRBJ2-2; D unresolved. The germline CDR1 and CDR2 sequences are MNHEY and SVGEGT. The CDR3 length is 15 residues. Trimming left V 5 bases short and J 7 bases short, with 17 bases between. The chain's CDR3 is CASSEVYLLSGELFF. The CDR3 coding sequence is TGTGCCAGCAGTGAAGTGTACTTACTCAGCGGGGAGCTGTTTTTT.

This clonotype was observed a few times. The chain carries TRBV7-2 and TRBJ1-5; TRBD1 is a possible D gene (6 bases). Germline V gene sequence: CDR1 SGHTA, CDR2 FQGNSA. V gave up 8 bases and J gave up 6 bases, with 14 bases separating them. This CDR3 has 13 amino acids. In nucleotides, the CDR3 is TGTGCCAGCGGTCGGACAGTGGGTCAGCCCCAGCATTTT. Residues: CASGRTVGQPQHF.

With regard to this clonotype: A much larger clonotype is one base distant, so this may be a read error. The CDR3 end shows no conserved phenylalanine or tryptophan, and so a read error is likely. The V and J genes are TRBV29-1 and TRBJ1-1; perhaps TRBD1 as D (5 bases). Trimming pared 5 bases from V and 8 bases from J, leaving 12 bases between. The length of the CDR3 is 11 residues. Germline lookup yields CDR1 SQVTM and CDR2 ANQGSEA. This CDR3 is CSVFRTKEAFL. In nucleotides, the CDR3 is TGCAGCGTTTTCCGGACAAAGGAAGCTTTCCTT.

In its sample, this clonotype was seen a few times. The chain recombines TRBV29-1 with TRBJ2-2, with D maybe TRBD1 (5 bases). V was pared by 7 bases and J by 3 bases, with 12 bases between. Germline V gene lookup returns CDR1 SQVTM and CDR2 ANQGSEA. CDR3 length: 13 amino acids. The DNA of the CDR3 is TGCAGCGGCCAGACAGACTACACCGGGGAGCTGTTTTTT. The encoded protein is CSGQTDYTGELFF.

The table lists this clonotype with many counts. The chain carries TRBV7-9 and TRBJ2-7, with D uncertain. CDR1 SEHNR and CDR2 FQNEAQ come from the germline V gene (reference sequence). V lost 1 base and J 2 bases, leaving 3 bases between the germline ends. The CDR3 is 12 amino acids. The CDR3 loop reads CASSLDPYEQYF. The CDR3 nucleotides read TGTGCCAGCAGCTTAGACCCCTACGAGCAGTACTTC. Using reference TRBV7-9 and TRBJ2-7 for the parts outside the CDR3, the full variable domain is DTGVSQNPRHKITKRGQNVTFRCDPISEHNRLYWYRQTLGQGPEFLTYFQNEAQLEKSRLLSDRFSAERPKGSFSTLEIQRTEQGDSAMYLCASSLDPYEQYFGPGTRLTVT.

This clonotype was detected only a few times. This chain's CDR3 is CASIPPLNEKLFF. CDR3 in DNA: TGTGCCAGCATCCCCCCCCTTAATGAAAAACTGTTTTTT. This rearrangement joins TRBV5-8 to TRBJ1-4; no clear D gene. V lost 6 bases and J lost 4, with 10 bases in between. The CDR3 is 13 amino acids. Germline-derived CDR1 and CDR2 are SGHTS and YDEGEE.

This clonotype was recorded many times. V gene TRBV2 combines with J gene TRBJ1-5; no clear D. This CDR3 spans 12 amino acids. The germline V and J ends were trimmed by 5 bases and 15 bases, with 17 bases remaining between them. CDR1 and CDR2 from the germline V gene are SNHLY and FYNNEI. The CDR3 spells CASSLPRARSHF. Written as DNA, the CDR3 is TGTGCCAGCAGTTTACCCCGGGCCCGGTCGCATTTT.

V and J are TRBV3-1 and TRBJ2-7; tentatively, D is TRBD1 (7 bases). Germline-derived CDR1 and CDR2 are LGHDT and YNNKEL (reference sequence). This CDR3 contains 15 residues. The ends were cut back, 0 bases at V and 2 bases at J, with 11 bases in the middle. The CDR3 region is CASSQEAGQTYEQYF. DNA for the CDR3: TGTGCCAGCAGCCAAGAGGCGGGACAGACCTACGAGCAGTACTTC.

This chain links TRBV20-1 with TRBJ1-3; D might be TRBD1 (5 bases). Per germline, CDR1 DFQATT and CDR2 SNEGSKA (reference sequence). CDR3 length: 12 amino acids. V lost 6 bases, J lost 4 bases, and 10 bases lay in between. The chain's CDR3 is CSARDSGNTIYF. CDR3 sequence (DNA): TGCAGTGCGCGAGACAGCGGAAACACCATATATTTT.

Comment on this clonotype: At one of its ends the junction is not consistent with the germline gene, which may arise from a read error. This chain joins TRBV12-3 or TRBV12-4 and TRBJ2-2; D may be TRBD2 (5 bases). There are 13 residues in the CDR3. CDR3 in amino acids: CASSLGNTGELSF. CDR3 DNA: TGTGCCAGCAGTTTAGGGAACACCGGGGAGCTGTCTTTT.